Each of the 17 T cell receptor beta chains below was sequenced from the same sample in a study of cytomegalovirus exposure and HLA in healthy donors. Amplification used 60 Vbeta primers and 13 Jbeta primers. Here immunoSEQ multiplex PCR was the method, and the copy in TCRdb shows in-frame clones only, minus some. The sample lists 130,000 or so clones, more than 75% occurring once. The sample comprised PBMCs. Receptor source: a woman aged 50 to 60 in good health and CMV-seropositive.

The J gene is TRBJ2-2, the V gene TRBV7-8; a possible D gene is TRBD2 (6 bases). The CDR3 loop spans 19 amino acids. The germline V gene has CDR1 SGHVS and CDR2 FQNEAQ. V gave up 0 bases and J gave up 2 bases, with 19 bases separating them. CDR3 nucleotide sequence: TGTGCCAGCAGCTTAGCGGGGGGAGGTGGACGGGTAAACACCGGGGAGCTGTTTTTT. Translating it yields CASSLAGGGGRVNTGELFF.

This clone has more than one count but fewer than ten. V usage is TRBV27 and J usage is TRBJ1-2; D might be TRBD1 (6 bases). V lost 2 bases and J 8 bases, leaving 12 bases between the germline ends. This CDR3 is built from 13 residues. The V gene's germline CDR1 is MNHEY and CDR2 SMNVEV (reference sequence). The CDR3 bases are TGTGCCAGCAGTTTAGGGGGGGCATGGGGCTACACCTTC. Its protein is CASSLGGAWGYTF.

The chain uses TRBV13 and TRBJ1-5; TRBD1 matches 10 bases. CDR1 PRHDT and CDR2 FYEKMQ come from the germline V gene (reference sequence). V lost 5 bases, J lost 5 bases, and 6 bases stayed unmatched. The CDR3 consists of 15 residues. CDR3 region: CASSLGQGWDQPQHF. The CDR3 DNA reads TGTGCCAGCAGCCTGGGACAGGGGTGGGATCAGCCCCAGCATTTT.

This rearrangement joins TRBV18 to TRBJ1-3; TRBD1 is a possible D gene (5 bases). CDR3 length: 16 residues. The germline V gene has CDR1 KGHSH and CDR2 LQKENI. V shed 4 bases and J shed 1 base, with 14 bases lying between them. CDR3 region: CASSLTPQGSGNTIYF. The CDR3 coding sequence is TGTGCCAGCTCACTAACTCCCCAGGGTTCTGGAAACACCATATATTTT.

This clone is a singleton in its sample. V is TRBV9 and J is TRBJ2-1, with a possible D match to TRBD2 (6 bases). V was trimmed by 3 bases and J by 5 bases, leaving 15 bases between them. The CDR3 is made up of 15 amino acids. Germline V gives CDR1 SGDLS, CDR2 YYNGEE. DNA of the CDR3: TGTGCCAGCAGCGCATGGCGGGGAACCGACAATGAGCAGTTCTTC. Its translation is CASSAWRGTDNEQFF.

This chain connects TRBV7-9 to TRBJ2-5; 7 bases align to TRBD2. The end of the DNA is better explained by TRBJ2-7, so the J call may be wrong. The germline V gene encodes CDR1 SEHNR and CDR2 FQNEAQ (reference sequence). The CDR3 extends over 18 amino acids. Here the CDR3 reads CASSSWTTGGIVTFEQYF. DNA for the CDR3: TGTGCCAGCAGCTCCTGGACGACGGGGGGTATTGTTACCTTCGAGCAGTACTTC.

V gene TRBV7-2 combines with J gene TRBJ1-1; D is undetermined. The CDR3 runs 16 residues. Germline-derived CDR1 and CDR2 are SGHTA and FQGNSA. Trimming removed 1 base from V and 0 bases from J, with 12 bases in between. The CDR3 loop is CASSLEAVDMNTEAFF. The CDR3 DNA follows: TGTGCCAGCAGCTTAGAGGCGGTGGATATGAACACTGAAGCTTTCTTT.

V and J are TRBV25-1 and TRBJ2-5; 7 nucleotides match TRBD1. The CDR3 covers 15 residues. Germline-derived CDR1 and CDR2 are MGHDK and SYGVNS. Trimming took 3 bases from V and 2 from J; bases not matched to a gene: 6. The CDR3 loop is CASSELDRAQETQYF. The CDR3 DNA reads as TGTGCCAGCAGTGAGTTAGACAGGGCACAAGAGACCCAGTACTTC.

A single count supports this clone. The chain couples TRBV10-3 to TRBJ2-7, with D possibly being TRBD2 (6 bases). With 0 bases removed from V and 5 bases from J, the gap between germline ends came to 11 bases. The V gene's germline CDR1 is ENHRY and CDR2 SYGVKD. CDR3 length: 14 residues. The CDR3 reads CAISESPSDNEQYF. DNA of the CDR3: TGTGCCATCAGTGAGTCCCCTAGCGACAACGAGCAGTACTTC.

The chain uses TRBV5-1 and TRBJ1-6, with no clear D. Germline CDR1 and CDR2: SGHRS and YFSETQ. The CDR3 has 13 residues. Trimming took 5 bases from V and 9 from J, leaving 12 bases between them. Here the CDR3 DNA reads TGCGCCAGCAGGGTAGAGGTTCCTTCACCCCTCCACTTT. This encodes CASRVEVPSPLHF.

The CDR3 DNA reads TGTGCCAGCAGCTTAAGCGGGTCGTCGAACGAGCAGTACTTC. Protein product: CASSLSGSSNEQYF. The J gene is TRBJ2-7, the V gene TRBV5-4; possible D gene TRBD2, 6 bases. The CDR3 sequence is 14 residues long. Trimming pared 2 bases from V and 5 bases from J, leaving 14 bases between. Germline V gives CDR1 SGHNT, CDR2 YYREEE (reference sequence).

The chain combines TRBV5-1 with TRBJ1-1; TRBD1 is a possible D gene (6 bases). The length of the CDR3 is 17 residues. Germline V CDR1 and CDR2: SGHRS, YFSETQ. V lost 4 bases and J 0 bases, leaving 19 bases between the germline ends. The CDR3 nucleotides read TGCGCCAGCAGCCCAAAACTTACCGGGACACTGAACACTGAAGCTTTCTTT. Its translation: CASSPKLTGTLNTEAFF.

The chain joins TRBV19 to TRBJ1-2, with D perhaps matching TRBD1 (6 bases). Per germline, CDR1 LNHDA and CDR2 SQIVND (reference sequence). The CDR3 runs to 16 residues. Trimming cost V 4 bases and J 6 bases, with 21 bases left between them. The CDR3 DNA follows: TGTGCCAGTAGTAAGCACTCCAGGGGACCCTCCGATGGCTACACCTTC. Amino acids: CASSKHSRGPSDGYTF.

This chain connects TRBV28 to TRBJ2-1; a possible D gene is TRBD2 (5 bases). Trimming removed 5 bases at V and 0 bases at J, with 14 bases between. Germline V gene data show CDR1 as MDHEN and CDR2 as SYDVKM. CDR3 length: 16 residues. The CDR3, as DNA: TGTGCCAGCAGTCCCACGGGGTATAGCTCCTACAATGAGCAGTTCTTC. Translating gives CASSPTGYSSYNEQFF.

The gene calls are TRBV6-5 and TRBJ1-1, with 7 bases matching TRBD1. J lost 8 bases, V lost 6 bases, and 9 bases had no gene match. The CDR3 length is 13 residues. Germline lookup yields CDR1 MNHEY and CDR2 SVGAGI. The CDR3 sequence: CASRPLTGEEAFF. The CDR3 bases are TGTGCCAGCAGACCACTTACAGGGGAGGAAGCTTTCTTT.

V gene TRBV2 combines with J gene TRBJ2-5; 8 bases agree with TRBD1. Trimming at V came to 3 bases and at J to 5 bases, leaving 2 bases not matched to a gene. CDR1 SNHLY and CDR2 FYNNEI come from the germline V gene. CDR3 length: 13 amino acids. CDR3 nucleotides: TGTGCCAGCAGTGACCGGGACAGGGAGACCCAGTACTTC. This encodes CASSDRDRETQYF.

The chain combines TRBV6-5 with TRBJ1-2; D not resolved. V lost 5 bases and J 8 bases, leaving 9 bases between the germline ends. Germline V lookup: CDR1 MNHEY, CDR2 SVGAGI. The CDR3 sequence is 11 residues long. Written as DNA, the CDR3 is TGTGCCAGCAGTACGGGTTCGGGCTACACCTTC. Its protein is CASSTGSGYTF.